This T cell receptor beta chain originates from a study of blood T cell repertoires in COVID-19. In the original analysis: Cell counts per sample came from amplifying reference gene primers. Measured with immunoSEQ multiplex PCR; TCRdb has only the in-frame clones, and not every one. The V and J calls and clone size come from that table; D and trimming were worked out from the DNA. The sample records under 30,000 clones, roughly nine tenths being singletons. From germline, CDR1 is LNHDA and CDR2 SQIVND (reference sequence). CDR3 length equals 15 residues. The germline V and J ends were trimmed by 7 bases and 2 bases, with 18 bases remaining between them.

The rearrangement joins TRBV19 to TRBJ2-7; D perhaps matches TRBD2 (6 bases). What was sequenced was peripheral blood. This receptor was identified in a human donor in a cohort sampled during active COVID-19. CDR3 region: CASTKAPGGTYEQYF. Here the CDR3 DNA reads TGTGCCAGTACCAAGGCTCCTGGGGGGACCTACGAGCAGTACTTC.